Listed here are 7 T cell receptor beta chains from one sample, sequenced in a study of T cells in Graves' hyperthyroidism and ophthalmopathy. It was RNA transcripts that yielded the amplified TCR beta CDR3 regions. The TCR CDR3 first-round RT-PCR relied on the HTBI primer set. MiXCR was run by TCRdb on the multiplex PCR reads, yielding one entry per CDR3 protein. The sample includes around 700,000 distinct CDR3 sequences, around 19% of them seen just once. The sample was blood. These TCRs come from a woman in her forties or fifties with Graves' hyperthyroidism that later progressed to Graves' ophthalmopathy.

The J gene is TRBJ1-2, the V gene TRBV5-4, with D maybe TRBD1 (6 bases). CDR3 length equals 14 residues. V gave up 0 bases and J gave up 5 bases, with 11 bases separating them. Germline loops: CDR1 SGHNT, CDR2 YYREEE (reference sequence). CDR3 in amino acids: CASSLEQGSYGYTF. CDR3 DNA sequence: TGTGCCAGCAGCTTGGAACAGGGCTCTTATGGCTACACCTTC.

This clonotype came up many times. V is TRBV12-3 or TRBV12-4 and J is TRBJ1-1, with D possibly being TRBD1 (5 bases). The CDR3 extends over 14 amino acids. Deletions cut 2 bases from V and 4 bases from J, with 11 bases between. This chain's CDR3 is CASSLYGRGTEAFF. CDR3 nucleotide sequence: TGTGCCAGCAGTTTATATGGGAGGGGCACTGAAGCTTTCTTT.

The gene calls are TRBV7-9 and TRBJ1-5, with unresolved D. Trimming took 1 base from V and 0 from J, leaving 7 bases between them. Germline V gene sequence: CDR1 SEHNR, CDR2 FQNEAQ (reference sequence). The CDR3 covers 15 residues. CDR3 region: CASSLGLDSNQPQHF. The DNA of the CDR3 is TGTGCCAGCAGCTTAGGGCTGGATAGCAATCAGCCCCAGCATTTT.

This clonotype occurred many times. The genes are TRBV11-2 and TRBJ2-7; 8 bases are a match to TRBD2. Germline-derived CDR1 and CDR2 are SGHAT and FQNNGV. The CDR3 totals 15 residues. The J segment lost 5 bases and the V segment lost 3 bases, leaving 9 bases of the junction unmatched. In DNA form, the CDR3 reads TGTGCCAGCAGCTTTTCCCCCGTCGGGAGGGACGAGCAGTACTTC. It is translated as CASSFSPVGRDEQYF.

The CDR3, as DNA: TGTGCCAGCAGCCGGGTTGGAAACACCATATATTTT. Translating gives CASSRVGNTIYF. The rearrangement uses TRBV11-2 and TRBJ1-3; D remains unclear. There are 12 residues in the CDR3. V lost 5 bases, J lost 3 bases, and 5 bases lay in between. Per the germline V gene, CDR1 is SGHAT and CDR2 is FQNNGV.

Concerning this clonotype: It may be a read error: a sequence one base away is much more abundant. J is TRBJ2-1 and V is TRBV11-2; 8 positions agree with TRBD1. The CDR3 is made up of 13 amino acids. J gave up 11 bases and V 5 bases, and 8 bases lay outside the gene matches. Per the germline V gene, CDR1 is SGHAT and CDR2 is FQNNGV. The CDR3 nucleotides read TGTGCCAGCAGCAATTGGACAGGGCATAAGCAGTTCTTC. This translates into CASSNWTGHKQFF.

The J gene is TRBJ1-5, the V gene TRBV6-2 or TRBV6-3, with 9 bases matching TRBD1. J was trimmed by 1 base and V by 0 bases; bases with no gene match: 1. Looked up from germline, CDR1 is MNHEY and CDR2 is SVGEGT. This CDR3 spans 16 amino acids. DNA for the CDR3: TGTGCCAGCAGTTACTCGGGACAGGGAAGCAATCAGCCCCAGCATTTT. Translation: CASSYSGQGSNQPQHF.